Here is one T cell receptor beta chain with its context. Repertoires were generated with immunoSEQ multiplex PCR, while TCRdb's copy carries only in-frame clones and drops some. The sample has 85,000 to 120,000 clones; over 75% are singletons. This sample was included in a study of radiotherapy plus CTLA-4 blockade in lung cancer. Overall study: Disease control was present in more than 25% of patients, and objective responses in 18%.

Focal radiation with ipilimumab CTLA-4 blockade was given to patients with chemo-refractory metastatic non-small-cell lung cancer. The V segment lost 0 bases and the J segment 4 bases; nucleotides outside the gene matches: 4. Germline CDR1 is SGHRS and CDR2 is YFSETQ. This CDR3 is 16 amino acids long. This specimen was peripheral blood, taken from a patient treated with radiotherapy plus ipilimumab. The chain has TRBV5-1 and TRBJ2-5, with 12 bases identical to TRBD2. The sequence derives from a human donor with non-small cell lung cancer that progressed on radiotherapy plus ipilimumab. Some clones in this sample may be carry-over from other donors' samples. The CDR3 spells CASSLDRLAGVETQYF. The CDR3, as DNA: TGCGCCAGCAGCTTGGATCGACTAGCGGGGGTAGAGACCCAGTACTTC.